This TCR beta chain is drawn from a study of blood T cell repertoires in COVID-19. The overall study: PBMCs, B-cell-depleted T cells, or T cells were the source of the cDNA or gDNA that made up the material.

In the authors' methods: Quantification of nucleated cells was approximated via reference gene primer amplification. Measured with immunoSEQ multiplex PCR; TCRdb has only the in-frame clones, and not every one. V, J and clone size are those of that table, while D and trimming were read from the DNA. The sample contains tens of thousands of clones, about 82% of which appear only once. The germline CDR1 and CDR2 sequences are SGHVS and FQNEAQ. V trimming: 5 bases; J trimming: 7 bases; junction bases outside the gene matches: 9. The length of the CDR3 is 15 residues. The V gene is TRBV7-8, the J gene TRBJ1-4; 8 nucleotides line up with TRBD1. This sequence was found in a man aged 50-60 years with active COVID-19. Sequenced material: peripheral blood. The CDR3 sequence: CASSTRTGFGEKLFF. The DNA of the CDR3 is TGTGCCAGCAGCACCCGGACAGGGTTCGGTGAAAAACTGTTTTTT.